This T cell receptor (beta chain) was obtained from a study of T cell repertoires in cytomegalovirus infection. The CDR3 loop spans 17 amino acids. V was pared by 6 bases and J by 0 bases, with 17 bases between. Germline loops: CDR1 SGHTA, CDR2 FQGNSA. TCRdb reprocessed the reads via MiXCR and lists one record per CDR3 protein. This table has around 320,000 distinct CDR3 sequences, over 7.5% appearing once. The receptor was isolated from a human donor in good health (CMV status not recorded). Some clones in this sample may be carry-over from other donors' samples. The chain links TRBV7-2 to TRBJ1-4; D possibly corresponds to TRBD1 (5 bases). The sample comprised PBMCs. CDR3 protein: CASSRRTTDATNEKLFF. DNA of the CDR3: TGTGCCAGCAGTCGAAGGACAACCGATGCAACTAATGAAAAACTGTTTTTT. The whole variable domain, remainder taken from reference TRBV7-2 and TRBJ1-4, is GAGVSQSPSNKVTEKGKDVELRCDPISGHTALYWYRQSLGQGLEFLIYFQGNSAPDKSGLPSDRFSAERTGGSVSTLTIQRTQQEDSAVYLCASSRRTTDATNEKLFFGSGTQLSVL.